This T cell receptor (beta chain) was sequenced in a study of vaccination and CD4 T cells after COVID-19. Overall study context: Controls had a CEFX pool, an HIV-1 Nef pool, or no peptide added.

The CDR3 has 18 amino acids. Per germline, CDR1 SNHLY and CDR2 FYNNEI. V was cut by 1 base and J by 0 bases, with 16 bases left in between. Cultured CD4+ T cells had their DNA profiled by the Oncomine TCR Beta short-read assay. MiXCR, run by TCRdb on the PCR reads, gives a single entry per CDR3 protein. The table has approximately 17,000 distinct CDR3 sequences, around 60% seen once. Regarding the study as a whole: Median counts of SARS-CoV-2-reactive clonotypes increased from around 20 to 38; this difference was not significant. For convalescent patients, 304 of the 307 vaccine-specific clones analyzed were classified as spike mono-reactive.

Specified treatment: roughly 10-day PBMC culture with coronavirus spike peptide pools or control peptides (ViraFEST assay). On this clonotype itself: Its antigen remains unidentified.

V gene TRBV2 combines with J gene TRBJ1-5, with a weak D call TRBD1 (6 bases). The source is a human donor who had recovered from COVID-19. Sequencing used CD4+ T cells from blood, cultured in vitro, obtained before SARS-CoV-2 vaccination. CDR3 sequence (DNA): TGTGCCAGCAGTGAAGAAGGGCCTACAGGGTCTAGCAATCAGCCCCAGCATTTT. Translation gives CASSEEGPTGSSNQPQHF.